This is a list of T cell receptor beta chains from one sample in a study of shared clonotypes between healthy human individuals. Measured with immunoSEQ multiplex PCR; TCRdb has only the in-frame clones, and not every one. The data contain some 2,500,000 clones, roughly 90% of them singletons. The sequenced sample consisted of naive CD4+ T cells from PBMCs. The receptors come from a man between 18 and 29 years old in good health. Some clones in this sample may be carry-over from other donors' samples. Each CDR3 is given with its conserved first and last residue. Each record gives: V gene, D gene, clone size, J gene, CDR3 protein, CDR3 DNA. A D gene is named only where the DNA matches it firmly. Size is stated for part of the rows, as once, few or many counts, or as a class when the clone is expanded.

V gene: TRBV4-2
D gene: -
clone size: -
J gene: TRBJ2-7
CDR3 protein: CASSQAGTRASSYEQYF
CDR3 DNA: TGTGCCAGCAGCCAAGCCGGGACACGGGCAAGCTCCTACGAGCAGTACTTC

V gene: TRBV9
D gene: -
clone size: -
J gene: TRBJ2-1
CDR3 protein: CASSRRPYNEQFF
CDR3 DNA: TGTGCCAGCAGCCGTCGTCCCTACAATGAGCAGTTCTTC

V gene: TRBV25-1
D gene: TRBD2
clone size: -
J gene: TRBJ2-5
CDR3 protein: CASGRGDYTETQYF
CDR3 DNA: TGTGCCAGCGGACGGGGGGACTACACGGAGACCCAGTACTTC

V gene: TRBV5-1
D gene: -
clone size: -
J gene: TRBJ2-7
CDR3 protein: CASSALVTDEQYF
CDR3 DNA: TGCGCCAGCAGCGCTCTGGTCACGGACGAGCAGTACTTC

V gene: TRBV10-3
D gene: TRBD1
clone size: -
J gene: TRBJ2-7
CDR3 protein: CAITSGTGVSHEQYF
CDR3 DNA: TGTGCCATCACCTCCGGGACAGGGGTTTCCCACGAGCAGTACTTC

V gene: TRBV7-2
D gene: -
clone size: -
J gene: TRBJ2-5
CDR3 protein: CASSPRRGTQETQYF
CDR3 DNA: TGTGCCAGCAGCCCGAGGAGAGGGACTCAAGAGACCCAGTACTTC

V gene: TRBV15
D gene: TRBD2
clone size: -
J gene: TRBJ2-3
CDR3 protein: CATSRVPSGVKITDTQYF
CDR3 DNA: TGTGCCACCAGCAGAGTCCCTAGCGGGGTTAAGATCACAGATACGCAGTATTTT

V gene: TRBV7-3
D gene: TRBD2
clone size: -
J gene: TRBJ2-1
CDR3 protein: CASSLAGSYNEQFF
CDR3 DNA: TGTGCCAGCAGTCTAGCGGGAAGCTACAATGAGCAGTTCTTC

V gene: TRBV2
D gene: -
clone size: -
J gene: TRBJ2-1
CDR3 protein: CASRASWLRNEQFF
CDR3 DNA: TGTGCCAGCAGGGCCAGCTGGTTGAGGAATGAGCAGTTCTTC

V gene: TRBV9
D gene: -
clone size: -
J gene: TRBJ2-2
CDR3 protein: CASSVAWEANTGELFF
CDR3 DNA: TGTGCCAGCAGCGTAGCGTGGGAGGCAAACACCGGGGAGCTGTTTTTT

V gene: TRBV5-5
D gene: -
clone size: -
J gene: TRBJ2-3
CDR3 protein: CASSLRARSGTDTQYF
CDR3 DNA: TGTGCCAGCAGCCTACGAGCAAGATCCGGCACAGATACGCAGTATTTT

V gene: TRBV27
D gene: TRBD2
clone size: once
J gene: TRBJ2-7
CDR3 protein: CASSLFRGLAYEQYF
CDR3 DNA: TGTGCCAGCAGTTTATTTAGGGGACTAGCTTACGAGCAGTACTTC

V gene: TRBV6-5
D gene: -
clone size: -
J gene: TRBJ1-2
CDR3 protein: CASSYSGRVGGYTF
CDR3 DNA: TGTGCCAGCAGTTACTCCGGCAGGGTTGGTGGCTACACCTTC

V gene: TRBV9
D gene: -
clone size: -
J gene: TRBJ2-6
CDR3 protein: CASSDSGANVLTF
CDR3 DNA: TGTGCCAGCAGCGACTCTGGGGCCAACGTCCTGACTTTC

V gene: TRBV6-6
D gene: TRBD2
clone size: -
J gene: TRBJ2-5
CDR3 protein: CASSYWPSGPGAQYF
CDR3 DNA: TGTGCCAGCAGTTACTGGCCTAGCGGCCCGGGGGCCCAGTACTTC

V gene: TRBV2
D gene: -
clone size: -
J gene: TRBJ2-1
CDR3 protein: CASRDIRRGVNEQFF
CDR3 DNA: TGTGCCAGCAGGGATATTAGGAGGGGGGTGAATGAGCAGTTCTTC

V gene: TRBV5-4
D gene: TRBD1
clone size: -
J gene: TRBJ1-1
CDR3 protein: CASSLKDRENTEAFF
CDR3 DNA: TGTGCCAGCAGCTTGAAGGACAGGGAGAACACTGAAGCTTTCTTT

V gene: TRBV10-3
D gene: -
clone size: -
J gene: TRBJ1-4
CDR3 protein: CAVGDAQEKLFF
CDR3 DNA: TGTGCCGTTGGTGATGCCCAGGAAAAACTATTTTTT

V gene: TRBV30
D gene: TRBD2
clone size: -
J gene: TRBJ2-1
CDR3 protein: CAWKLLAGADEQFF
CDR3 DNA: TGTGCCTGGAAACTACTAGCGGGAGCGGATGAGCAGTTCTTC

V gene: TRBV19
D gene: -
clone size: -
J gene: TRBJ2-4
CDR3 protein: CASSIDGPGALAKNIQYF
CDR3 DNA: TGTGCCAGTAGTATAGATGGGCCAGGAGCCTTAGCCAAAAACATTCAGTACTTC

V gene: TRBV2
D gene: -
clone size: few
J gene: TRBJ1-5
CDR3 protein: CASSESGNSNQPQHF
CDR3 DNA: TGTGCCAGCAGTGAATCGGGAAATAGCAATCAGCCCCAGCATTTT

V gene: TRBV4-1
D gene: -
clone size: -
J gene: TRBJ1-6
CDR3 protein: CASSQVGSQNSPLHF
CDR3 DNA: TGCGCCAGCAGCCAAGTGGGCAGTCAAAATTCACCCCTCCACTTT

V gene: TRBV7-9
D gene: -
clone size: -
J gene: TRBJ1-1
CDR3 protein: CASSLLLATEAFF
CDR3 DNA: TGTGCCAGCAGCTTACTCCTCGCCACTGAAGCTTTCTTT

V gene: TRBV5-1
D gene: -
clone size: -
J gene: TRBJ2-7
CDR3 protein: CASSARTGADYEQYF
CDR3 DNA: TGCGCCAGCAGCGCCCGGACCGGAGCTGACTACGAGCAGTACTTC

V gene: TRBV7-8
D gene: TRBD1
clone size: -
J gene: TRBJ2-1
CDR3 protein: CASSSGQAQQFF
CDR3 DNA: TGTGCCAGCAGCTCCGGACAGGCCCAACAGTTCTTC

V gene: TRBV4-2
D gene: -
clone size: -
J gene: TRBJ2-7
CDR3 protein: CASSQIPPRASSYEQYF
CDR3 DNA: TGTGCCAGCAGCCAAATCCCCCCCCGGGCGAGCTCCTACGAGCAGTACTTC

V gene: TRBV6-5
D gene: -
clone size: -
J gene: TRBJ1-2
CDR3 protein: CASSNPGRSGYTF
CDR3 DNA: TGTGCCAGCAGCAACCCCGGACGGTCGGGCTACACCTTC

V gene: TRBV6-1
D gene: -
clone size: few
J gene: TRBJ1-5
CDR3 protein: CASSETVSHQPQHF
CDR3 DNA: TGTGCCAGCAGTGAGACAGTGTCTCATCAGCCCCAGCATTTT

V gene: TRBV5-1
D gene: -
clone size: -
J gene: TRBJ2-2
CDR3 protein: CASSLSTAANTGELFF
CDR3 DNA: TGCGCCAGCAGCTTATCTACGGCCGCGAACACCGGGGAGCTGTTTTTT

V gene: TRBV11-2
D gene: -
clone size: once
J gene: TRBJ2-2
CDR3 protein: CASSLRLGWRDSDTGELFF
CDR3 DNA: TGTGCCAGCAGCTTAAGGTTAGGGTGGCGGGATAGTGACACCGGGGAGCTGTTTTTT

V gene: TRBV9
D gene: TRBD2
clone size: -
J gene: TRBJ2-1
CDR3 protein: CASSETGLRVNEQFF
CDR3 DNA: TGTGCCAGCAGCGAGACGGGACTACGGGTCAATGAGCAGTTCTTC

V gene: TRBV28
D gene: TRBD1
clone size: -
J gene: TRBJ2-3
CDR3 protein: CASRLLPGQGTDTQYF
CDR3 DNA: TGTGCCAGCAGACTCCTGCCGGGACAGGGGACGGATACGCAGTATTTT

V gene: TRBV5-8
D gene: -
clone size: -
J gene: TRBJ1-2
CDR3 protein: CASSFYYGYTF
CDR3 DNA: TGTGCCAGCAGCTTCTATTACGGCTACACCTTC

V gene: TRBV28
D gene: -
clone size: -
J gene: TRBJ1-5
CDR3 protein: CASSSMTAQQESNQPQHF
CDR3 DNA: TGTGCCAGCAGTTCAATGACAGCGCAACAGGAGAGCAATCAGCCCCAGCATTTT

V gene: TRBV5-6
D gene: TRBD2
clone size: -
J gene: TRBJ2-1
CDR3 protein: CASSLRLASYNEQFF
CDR3 DNA: TGTGCCAGCAGCTTACGACTAGCGAGCTACAATGAGCAGTTCTTC

V gene: TRBV19
D gene: -
clone size: few
J gene: TRBJ1-1
CDR3 protein: CASLGTGDTEAFF
CDR3 DNA: TGTGCCAGCCTGGGGACCGGTGACACTGAAGCTTTCTTT

V gene: TRBV7-2
D gene: TRBD2
clone size: -
J gene: TRBJ2-7
CDR3 protein: CASSRGGRAYEQYF
CDR3 DNA: TGTGCCAGCAGCCGGGGAGGGAGGGCCTACGAGCAGTACTTC

V gene: TRBV23-1
D gene: -
clone size: -
J gene: TRBJ2-2
CDR3 protein: CASSRPGPPRTVGELFF
CDR3 DNA: TGCGCCAGCAGTCGACCGGGACCACCTAGGACGGTCGGGGAGCTGTTTTTT

V gene: TRBV5-6
D gene: -
clone size: -
J gene: TRBJ2-3
CDR3 protein: CASSMLGTAGTDTQYF
CDR3 DNA: TGTGCCAGCAGCATGCTCGGGACCGCCGGCACAGATACGCAGTATTTT

V gene: TRBV15
D gene: -
clone size: -
J gene: TRBJ2-3
CDR3 protein: CATSREWQSRTDTQYF
CDR3 DNA: TGTGCCACCAGCAGAGAGTGGCAGAGTCGCACAGATACGCAGTATTTT

V gene: TRBV11-3
D gene: TRBD2
clone size: -
J gene: TRBJ2-3
CDR3 protein: CASSLGLAATLSTDTQYF
CDR3 DNA: TGTGCCAGCAGCTTAGGGCTAGCGGCAACCCTGAGCACAGATACGCAGTATTTT

V gene: TRBV28
D gene: -
clone size: -
J gene: TRBJ2-1
CDR3 protein: CASSFLRWTYNEQFF
CDR3 DNA: TGTGCCAGCAGTTTTTTGAGGTGGACCTACAATGAGCAGTTCTTC